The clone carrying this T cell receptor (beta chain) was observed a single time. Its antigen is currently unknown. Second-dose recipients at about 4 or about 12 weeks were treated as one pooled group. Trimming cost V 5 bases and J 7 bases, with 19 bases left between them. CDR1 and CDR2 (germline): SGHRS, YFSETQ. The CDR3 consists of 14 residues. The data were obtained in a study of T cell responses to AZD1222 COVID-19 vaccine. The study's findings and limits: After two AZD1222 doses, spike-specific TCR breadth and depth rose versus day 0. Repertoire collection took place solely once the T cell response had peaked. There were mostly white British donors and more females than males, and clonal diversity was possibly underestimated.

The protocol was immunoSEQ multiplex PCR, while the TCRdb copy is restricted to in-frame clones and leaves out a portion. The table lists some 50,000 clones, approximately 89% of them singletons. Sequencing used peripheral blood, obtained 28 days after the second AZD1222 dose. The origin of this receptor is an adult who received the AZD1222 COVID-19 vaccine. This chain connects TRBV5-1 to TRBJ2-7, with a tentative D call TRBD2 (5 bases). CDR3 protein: CASSSGNPAREQYF. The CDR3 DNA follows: TGCGCCAGCAGTTCCGGGAATCCCGCGAGGGAGCAGTACTTC.